Below, one T cell receptor (beta chain) is given with its context. Its antigen remains unidentified. The data derive from a study of T cell responses to AZD1222 COVID-19 vaccine. For the study at large: The study pooled second doses at about 4 or about 12 weeks. Whole-study results and caveats: It was only after the peak T cell response that any repertoires were sampled.

There are 17 residues in the CDR3. From germline, CDR1 is MNHEY and CDR2 SMNVEV (reference sequence). V was clipped by 2 bases and J by 4 bases; unmatched bases: 9. Data came from immunoSEQ multiplex PCR; TCRdb stores just in-frame clones and leaves some out. The sample carries 65,000 to 85,000 clones, around 80% recorded once. This specimen was peripheral blood, taken on day 0 of AZD1222 vaccination. The rearrangement links TRBV27 to TRBJ2-1; 9 bases map to TRBD2. The TCR originated in an adult in good health. The CDR3 region has the DNA TGTGCCAGCAGTTTAGCTAGCGGGACGCACGCTTACAATGAGCAGTTCTTC. It is translated as CASSLASGTHAYNEQFF.